Detailed here is one TCR beta chain. Its antigen is unknown. Base qualities are missing; no much larger clone stands one base away. This sample is drawn from a study of T cell responses to AZD1222 COVID-19 vaccine (dated by TCRdb to the early 2020s). Notes on the research overall: A total of under 250 trial participants underwent TCR sequencing, of whom roughly 210 had received two doses of AZD1222 and approximately 26 had received two doses of the MenACWY control vaccine. Trial participants were enrolled by age into 18-55, 56-69 and 70-plus year subgroups, with around 150, 28 and 57 TCR-sequenced participants respectively.

Per the publication, the time point label means: about 28 days (+/-7) after the second vaccine dose. Because spike-specific TCR depth and breadth did not differ between the two schedules, AZD1222 recipients who got a second dose at roughly 4 weeks were pooled with those who got a second dose at roughly 12 weeks. The vaccinee samples were drawn from two UK trials, COV001 and COV002, one of which was a single-blind randomized controlled phase 2/3 trial testing AZD1222 (ChAdOx1 nCoV-19) in healthy adults. For TCRbeta chain sequencing, PBMC samples were collected from trial participants at day 0 and at day 28 after the second dose. The CDR3 regions of human TCRbeta chains were analyzed by immunosequencing. The authors' pipeline ran thus. Repertoire TCRs were matched against a reference library of SARS-CoV-2-specific TCRs generated with the MIRA antigen-specificity platform. Breadth was defined as the fraction of unique TCRs that were SARS-CoV-2-associated, and depth was defined as the fraction of total T cells that were SARS-CoV-2-associated. Using the MIRA data, every spike-specific TCR was mapped to the spike region that the TCR reacted to and assigned to either a CD4 or a CD8 class. Log10-transformed breadth and depth values were compared by one-way ANOVA with Sidak's multiple comparisons tests. Here the immuneACCESS table is served through TCRdb, limited to in-frame sequences with V and J called. Missing clones are a known gap in these copies; in checked studies unresolved V genes cover under half, and the rest lacks a known reason. The V and J calls and the clone size are those of that table, but D and trimming were determined from the DNA. This sample comprises roughly 160,000 clones, 92% of them detected only once. The biggest ten clones account for 1% to 1.5% of the sample.

The CDR3 spans 15 residues, from the cysteine through the phenylalanine. Only CDR3 DNA remains: 45 bases, in frame from the first base. CDR1 and CDR2, looked up from the germline V gene (reference sequence), are PRHDT and FYEKMQ. Trimming takes 3 bases from V and 8 bases from J, and the germline ends sit 16 bases apart. The study at large found these results: CD4 TCRs associated with the vaccine covered the entire spike protein, and the dominant responses were in regions 160-218 and 743-854. Participants were mostly white British, with more females than males. The authors suggested clonal diversity may have been underestimated. The 56-69-year group was small, and its depth increase did not reach significance, likely because of low power. Reportedly, almost half of the unique spike-specific TCRs recognized epitopes lying outside the regions that are mutated in the B.1.351 and B.1.1.7 variants. Spike-specific TCR breadth and depth rose significantly after two AZD1222 doses compared with day 0 and with MenACWY recipients. Because no day 14 peak-response samples were available, the repertoires could be characterized only after the peak T cell response. Conclusions about previously exposed vaccinees are limited because only a handful of AZD1222 recipients were SARS-CoV-2 seropositive at baseline.

The receptor comes from an adult who received the AZD1222 COVID-19 vaccine. The V and J genes are TRBV13 and TRBJ1-4; no D gene can be assigned with confidence. The specimen was peripheral blood, collected 28 days after the second AZD1222 dose. CDR3 reads: CASSFRTFAHEKLFF. The base sequence is TGTGCCAGCAGCTTTCGGACCTTCGCCCACGAAAAACTGTTTTTT.